The 28 T cell receptor beta chains below come from one sample, sequenced in a study of T cell clonality in common variable immunodeficiency. TCRdb keeps only in-frame clones here, not all; method: immunoSEQ multiplex PCR. The repertoire yields about 33,000 clones, none seen only once; the top ten contain almost 4.5%. The sample consisted of peripheral blood mononuclear cells. These receptors originate from a person between 18 and 75 years old in good health.

This clone was recorded a few times. Read data end 3 residues before the CDR3 end; the end is taken from the germline J gene. This chain uses TRBV11-3 with TRBJ2-1; D gene ambiguous. Germline CDR1 and CDR2: SGHNT and YENEEA. V was shortened by 5 bases and J by 8 bases, with 10 bases between the two germline ends. CDR3 length: 12 amino acids. CDR3 loop: CASSLLIYEQFF. The CDR3 DNA, read in part, is TGTGCCAGCAGCCTTCTTATATATGAG. The whole variable domain, remainder taken from reference TRBV11-3 and TRBJ2-1, is EAGVVQSPRYKIIEKKQPVAFWCNPISGHNTLYWYLQNLGQGPELLIRYENEEAVDDSQLPKDRFSAERLKGVDSTLKIQPAELGDSAVYLCASSLLIYEQFFGPGTRLTVL.

The sample holds many counts of this clone. The CDR3 is cut off 3 residues early in the read; its end comes from the germline J gene. V and J are TRBV7-7 and TRBJ2-5, with D tentatively TRBD2 (6 bases). Germline loops: CDR1 SSHAT, CDR2 FNYEAQ (reference sequence). This CDR3 is built from 12 residues. Incomplete CDR3 DNA: TGTGGAAAACCGTTGGGGGGAGAGACC. Its translation: CGKPLGGET. The whole CDR3 reads CGKPLGGETQYF.

Ten or more counts support this clone. The missing CDR3 end, 3 residues past where the read stops, is filled in from the germline J gene. The chain employs TRBV10-1 and TRBJ2-1, with 7 bases matching TRBD2. The CDR3 contains 15 residues. The V gene end was trimmed by 6 bases and the J gene end by 4 bases; junction bases not matched to a gene: 9. The germline gives CDR1 WNHNN, CDR2 SYGVQD (reference sequence). The CDR3 reads CASSPRLAEYNEQFF. The DNA read from the CDR3 is TGCGCCAGCAGCCCTCGACTAGCCGAATACAATGAG.

This clone showed up many times. Read data end 3 residues before the CDR3 end; the end is taken from the germline J gene. The rearrangement links TRBV15 to TRBJ2-7; TRBD2 aligns across 8 bases. V dropped 3 bases and J dropped 3; count of bases not matched to a gene: 7. Per germline, CDR1 LNHNV and CDR2 YYDKDF (reference sequence). There are 15 residues in the CDR3. The CDR3 bases that were read are TGTGCCACCAGCAGGCCGGGACTAGGGCGCTACGAG. Its protein product is CATSRPGLGRYE. The whole CDR3 protein is CATSRPGLGRYEQYF.

Concerning this clone: The read finishes 3 residues shy of the CDR3 end, and the germline J gene is used to complete it. The chain has TRBV20-1 and TRBJ1-1; 8 nucleotides align to TRBD1. The length of the CDR3 is 15 residues. The V gene end was trimmed by 2 bases and the J gene end by 2 bases; junction bases not matched to a gene: 7. From germline, CDR1 is DFQATT and CDR2 SNEGSKA (reference sequence). This CDR3 reads CSARSPGQGNTEAFF. Partial CDR3 DNA: TGCAGTGCTAGATCTCCCGGACAGGGCAACACTGAA.

This clone was counted ten times or more. The read finishes 3 residues shy of the CDR3 end, and the germline J gene is used to complete it. V gene TRBV5-1 combines with J gene TRBJ2-3, with TRBD2 as a possible D gene (6 bases). From germline, CDR1 is SGHRS and CDR2 YFSETQ. The CDR3 is made up of 12 amino acids. The V gene lost 5 bases and the J gene lost 6 bases, with 10 bases spanning the gap. Here the CDR3 reads CASRSGGDTQYF. CDR3 bases read: TGCGCCAGCAGGAGCGGAGGGGATACG.

This clone was seen repeatedly, ten times or more. With the read ending 3 residues before the CDR3 end, the germline J gene is used to fill in that end. The chain is built from TRBV5-1 and TRBJ1-3; 7 bases align to TRBD1. Germline assignment: CDR1 SGHRS and CDR2 YFSETQ. This CDR3 has 15 amino acids. This CDR3 reads CASSLSGTEGDPIYF. The CDR3 bases that were read are TGCGCCAGCAGCTTGTCTGGGACAGAAGGGGACCCC.

This clone was observed many times. This sample also contains other DNA sequences that code for the same CDR3. The CDR3 sequence: CASTISHQAGDNEKLFF. The CDR3 bases that were read are TGTGCCAGTACCATTTCCCACCAAGCAGGAGATAATGAAAAA. The chain employs TRBV19 and TRBJ1-4; no firm D call. The CDR3 goes on 3 residues after the read ends, and that part is filled in from the germline J gene. Trimming took 7 bases from V and 4 from J, leaving 22 bases between them. The germline gives CDR1 LNHDA, CDR2 SQIVND (reference sequence). The CDR3 is 17 residues long.

In its sample, this clone was seen many times. With the read ending 3 residues before the CDR3 end, the germline J gene is used to fill in that end. This rearrangement joins TRBV7-8 to TRBJ2-5; a weak D match, TRBD2 (6 bases). The CDR3 length is 13 residues. Germline CDR1 SGHVS, CDR2 FQNEAQ. V dropped 0 bases and J dropped 4 bases, with 6 bases sitting between them. The part of the CDR3 DNA that was read is TGTGCCAGCAGCTTAGCCGGGGGAGAGACC. Translation: CASSLAGGET. The full CDR3 reads CASSLAGGETQYF.

This clone was recorded at least ten times. Partial CDR3 DNA: TGTGCCAGCAGCTTGACCGGCTCGGGGACC. Protein: CASSLTGSGT. The complete CDR3 reads CASSLTGSGTQYF. The V call is TRBV5-4, the J call TRBJ2-5; no firm D call. Read data end 3 residues before the CDR3 end; the end is taken from the germline J gene. V was trimmed by 1 base and J by 7 bases, leaving 11 bases between them. Germline CDR1 reads SGHNT; CDR2 reads YYREEE (reference sequence). The CDR3 runs 13 residues.

The sample holds many counts of this clone. The read ends 3 residues early relative to the CDR3; the germline J gene fills the gap. This rearrangement joins TRBV2 to TRBJ2-5; D gene ambiguous. The CDR3 is 11 residues long. Germline CDR1 and CDR2: SNHLY and FYNNEI. V lost 6 bases to trimming and J lost 5 bases, with 7 bases between them. The CDR3 loop reads CASRASETQYF. The sequenced part of the CDR3 DNA is TGTGCCAGCAGGGCCTCGGAGACC.

This clone appeared many times. The read stops 3 residues short of the end of the CDR3; the missing end is completed from the germline J gene. V and J are TRBV5-1 and TRBJ2-1; D might be TRBD2 (6 bases). This CDR3 is 14 amino acids long. Trimming took 4 bases from V and 8 from J, leaving 16 bases between them. Germline CDR1 is SGHRS and CDR2 is YFSETQ. CDR3 amino acids: CASSKQTSGDEQFF. Incomplete CDR3 DNA: TGCGCCAGCAGCAAACAGACTAGTGGAGATGAG.

This clone was detected many times. The read falls 3 residues short of the CDR3 end, and the missing part is taken from the germline J gene. The genes are TRBV20-1 and TRBJ1-5; 9 nucleotides match TRBD1. The germline V gene has CDR1 DFQATT and CDR2 SNEGSKA (reference sequence). The CDR3 contains 14 residues. V was clipped by 3 bases and J by 7 bases; unmatched bases: 7. The CDR3 reads CSAREQGASQPQHF. The CDR3 DNA, read in part, is TGCAGTGCTAGGGAACAGGGGGCAAGCCAGCCC.

This clone was seen many times. The CDR3 end lies 3 residues beyond the end of the read and is filled in from the germline J gene. The chain couples TRBV6-1 to TRBJ2-5, with 7 bases matching TRBD2. The CDR3 is 18 amino acids. Germline V lookup: CDR1 MNHNS, CDR2 SASEGT. The V and J ends lost 1 base and 1 base, in that order; junction bases with no gene match: 12. Partial CDR3 DNA: TGTGCCAGCAGTGAAGGAGTTGGTGCGGGAGACGCCCAAGAGACC. Its translation is CASSEGVGAGDAQET. The CDR3, in full, reads CASSEGVGAGDAQETQYF.

This clone was counted ten times or more. The read comes to an end 3 residues before the CDR3 does, leaving the germline J gene to fill in the end. The V gene is TRBV10-3, the J gene TRBJ1-1; 8 nucleotides line up with TRBD1. This CDR3 is 15 amino acids long. Germline assignment: CDR1 ENHRY and CDR2 SYGVKD. V lost 3 bases, J lost 4 bases, and 7 bases stayed unmatched. The CDR3 sequence: CAISEPRGLFTEAFF. CDR3 DNA, as far as it was read: TGTGCCATCAGTGAACCCAGGGGGCTGTTCACTGAA.

This clone showed up many times. The read terminates 3 residues ahead of where the CDR3 ends, so the germline J gene completes it. The chain carries TRBV6-2 or TRBV6-3 and TRBJ2-7, with D tentatively TRBD2 (6 bases). Trimming pared 8 bases from V and 3 bases from J, leaving 17 bases between. The CDR3 totals 14 residues. Germline V CDR1 and CDR2: MNHEY, SVGEGT. CDR3 protein: CASQVLGGNYEQYF. The DNA read from the CDR3 is TGTGCCAGCCAAGTTCTGGGCGGGAACTACGAG.

This clone was counted many times. The sequenced CDR3 bases are TGTGCCAGCAGCTTAGAGGGGGTCGTAAACGAG. Encoded protein: CASSLEGVVNE. The entire CDR3 protein is CASSLEGVVNEQYF. The V call is TRBV7-9, the J call TRBJ2-7, with a weak D call TRBD1 (6 bases). From the germline J gene comes the end of the CDR3, since the read stops 3 residues before it. V dropped 1 base and J dropped 5 bases, with 12 bases sitting between them. The CDR3 runs to 14 residues. Germline assignment: CDR1 SEHNR and CDR2 FQNEAQ (reference sequence).

This clone was counted a few times. The read ends 3 residues early relative to the CDR3; the germline J gene fills the gap. The J gene is TRBJ1-5, the V gene TRBV7-6; D unresolved. This CDR3 is built from 12 residues. The V end lost 1 base, the J end lost 5 bases, and 3 bases lay between the germline ends. CDR1 and CDR2 (germline): SGHVS, FNYEAQ. This CDR3 is CASSLGDQPQHF. Partial CDR3 DNA: TGTGCCAGCAGCTTAGGCGATCAGCCC.

As for this clone: The read falls 3 residues short of the CDR3 end, and the missing part is taken from the germline J gene. The J gene is TRBJ2-1, the V gene TRBV10-1; D is unclear. Germline lookup yields CDR1 WNHNN and CDR2 SYGVQD (reference sequence). V dropped 6 bases and J dropped 3 bases, with 6 bases sitting between them. The CDR3 length is 12 residues. CDR3 DNA, as far as it was read: TGCGCCAGCAGCCACAGCTACAATGAG. Translating it yields CASSHSYNE. The whole CDR3 is CASSHSYNEQFF.

Points on this clone: The read stops 3 residues short of the end of the CDR3; the missing end is completed from the germline J gene. V and J are TRBV19 and TRBJ2-7, with D perhaps matching TRBD2 (5 bases). This CDR3 comprises 16 residues. Germline-derived CDR1 and CDR2 are LNHDA and SQIVND (reference sequence). V was trimmed by 5 bases and J by 2 bases, leaving 19 bases between them. This chain's CDR3 is CASSAALGLPTYEQYF. Partial CDR3 DNA: TGTGCCAGTAGTGCCGCCCTTGGACTCCCTACCTACGAG.

This clone was found many times. The observed sequence ends 3 residues before the CDR3 terminus, with the missing tail filled in from the germline J gene. This chain links TRBV2 with TRBJ1-6, with D perhaps TRBD1 (5 bases). This CDR3 contains 13 residues. V lost 6 bases and J 8 bases, leaving 11 bases between the germline ends. Germline values: CDR1 SNHLY, CDR2 FYNNEI. CDR3 DNA (partial): TGTGCCAGCAGCGAGGGGACTGATTCACCC. Residues: CASSEGTDSP. The full CDR3 reads CASSEGTDSPLHF.

Many counts were recorded for this clone. The missing CDR3 end, 3 residues past where the read stops, is filled in from the germline J gene. V gene TRBV2 combines with J gene TRBJ2-1, with D hard to call. Trimming stripped 6 bases from V and 0 bases from J, with 9 bases between. This CDR3 is built from 14 residues. Germline CDR1 is SNHLY and CDR2 is FYNNEI. CDR3 DNA (partial): TGTGCCAGCAGGCAGTTGAGCTCCTACAATGAG. This translates into CASRQLSSYNE. The CDR3 in its entirety is CASRQLSSYNEQFF.

On this clone: The CDR3 end is not reached by the read, which stops 3 residues before it; the germline J gene fills it in. V and J are TRBV19 and TRBJ1-2; 9 bases are shared with TRBD1. CDR3 size: 14 residues. Germline V gene data show CDR1 as LNHDA and CDR2 as SQIVND (reference sequence). With V trimmed by 5 bases and J by 3 bases, 4 bases remained unmatched. The CDR3 loop is CASSGRDRDYGYTF. CDR3 DNA, as far as it was read: TGTGCCAGTAGTGGACGGGACAGGGACTATGGC.

Concerning this clone: The germline gene is not matched at one end of the junction; a read error may be the cause. The read terminates 3 residues ahead of where the CDR3 ends, so the germline J gene completes it. The gene calls are TRBV7-9 and TRBJ2-3, with a weak D call TRBD1 (5 bases). Germline CDR1 reads SEHNR; CDR2 reads FQNEAQ (reference sequence). The length of the CDR3 is 12 residues. The sequenced part of the CDR3 DNA is TGTTCCAGCAGCCAACAGGATCAGCCG. The encoded protein is CSSSQQDQP. The CDR3 as a whole reads CSSSQQDQPQYF.

This clone was observed a handful of times. Read data end 3 residues before the CDR3 end; the end is taken from the germline J gene. This rearrangement joins TRBV11-3 to TRBJ1-6, with D maybe TRBD1 (5 bases). This CDR3 has 13 amino acids. The V and J ends lost 0 bases and 12 bases respectively, with 9 bases between them. Per the germline V gene, CDR1 is SGHNT and CDR2 is YENEEA. CDR3 bases read: TGTGCCAGCAGCTTAGACGGGGGGTTACCC. Encoded protein: CASSLDGGLP. The whole CDR3 region reads CASSLDGGLPLHF.

This clone was seen many times. The read terminates 3 residues ahead of where the CDR3 ends, so the germline J gene completes it. The chain joins TRBV30 to TRBJ2-7; D is unclear. The CDR3 spans 11 residues. V was pared by 2 bases and J by 4 bases, with 6 bases between. Germline V gene sequence: CDR1 GTSNPN, CDR2 SVGIG (reference sequence). The CDR3 DNA, read in part, is TGTGCCTGGAGTTTGGCTTACGAG. It codes for CAWSLAYE. In full, the CDR3 is CAWSLAYEQYF. Full variable domain (rest looked up from reference TRBV30 and TRBJ2-7): SQTIHQWPATLVQPVGSPLSLECTVEGTSNPNLYWYRQAAGRGLQLLFYSVGIGQISSEVPQNLSASRPQDRQFILSSKKLLLSDSGFYLCAWSLAYEQYFGPGTRLTVT.

This clone was found many times. The sequence runs out 3 residues before the end of the CDR3; the remainder is reconstructed from the germline J gene. The chain couples TRBV6-1 to TRBJ1-2; weak D call: TRBD1 (5 bases). The germline V gene has CDR1 MNHNS and CDR2 SASEGT. The CDR3 totals 13 residues. The CDR3 bases that were read are TGTGCCAGCAGTGGCCGCCAGGGTCGGGGC. Translated, it gives CASSGRQGRG. From start to end, the CDR3 is CASSGRQGRGYTF.

This clone was seen a few times. The CDR3 extends 3 residues past the end of the read, so its final part is completed from the germline J gene. The chain combines TRBV7-9 with TRBJ1-1, with D uncertain. The germline V gene encodes CDR1 SEHNR and CDR2 FQNEAQ (reference sequence). The CDR3 covers 15 residues. The CDR3 sequence: CASSLVAGGQETAFF. Incomplete CDR3 DNA: TGTGCCAGCAGCTTAGTTGCGGGAGGGCAAGAGACA. Full variable domain (rest looked up from reference TRBV7-9 and TRBJ1-1): DTGVSQNPRHKITKRGQNVTFRCDPISEHNRLYWYRQTLGQGPEFLTYFQNEAQLEKSRLLSDRFSAERPKGSFSTLEIQRTEQGDSAMYLCASSLVAGGQETAFFGQGTRLTVV.